A single sample is the source of the 18 T cell receptor beta chains below, sequenced in a study of PD-L1 blockade in urothelial cancer. The protocol was immunoSEQ multiplex PCR, while the TCRdb copy is restricted to in-frame clones and leaves out a portion. The sample records over 65,000 clones, around four fifths being singletons. Sample: PBMCs, taken around atezolizumab (anti-PD-L1) treatment. These receptors were collected from a man aged 70-80 years with urothelial cancer.

The genes are TRBV5-1 and TRBJ2-7; weak D call: TRBD1 (8 bases). V lost 0 bases, J lost 9 bases, and 16 bases lay in between. The CDR3 has 14 amino acids. Germline V gene sequence: CDR1 SGHRS, CDR2 YFSETQ. The CDR3 nucleotides read TGCGCCAGCAGCTTGGCAGGACAGGGAGGGCCGCAGTACTTC. Its translation: CASSLAGQGGPQYF.

This chain uses TRBV28 with TRBJ2-7; TRBD2 matches 11 bases. The V gene's germline CDR1 is MDHEN and CDR2 SYDVKM. The CDR3 length is 12 residues. V shed 8 bases, J shed 3 bases, and the junction held 0 bases outside the gene matches. The CDR3 spells CASGTSGYEQYF. CDR3 coding DNA: TGTGCCAGCGGGACTAGCGGCTACGAGCAGTACTTC.

The rearrangement links TRBV28 to TRBJ2-2, with D tentatively TRBD1 (6 bases). Germline assignment: CDR1 MDHEN and CDR2 SYDVKM. CDR3 length: 14 amino acids. V dropped 7 bases and J dropped 4 bases, with 13 bases sitting between them. CDR3 sequence reads: CASTRIRGTGELFF. CDR3 bases: TGTGCCAGCACCCGAATCAGGGGCACCGGGGAGCTGTTTTTT.

The J gene is TRBJ2-2, the V gene TRBV10-3, with TRBD1 identical over 7 bases. The CDR3 has 15 amino acids. Trimming at V came to 4 bases and at J to 1 base, leaving 3 bases not matched to a gene. Germline CDR1 ENHRY, CDR2 SYGVKD. CDR3 sequence: CAISAGTENTGELFF. CDR3 coding DNA: TGTGCCATCAGTGCCGGGACAGAGAACACCGGGGAGCTGTTTTTT.

The DNA for the CDR3 is TGTGCCAGCAGCGCTAACCAAAGACTGGGTATGTTTTTT. Translation: CASSANQRLGMFF. The chain joins TRBV11-2 to TRBJ1-4; D is ambiguous. The germline CDR1 and CDR2 sequences are SGHAT and FQNNGV. V was pared by 5 bases and J by 15 bases, with 19 bases between. This CDR3 has 13 residues.

CDR3 sequence (DNA): TGTGCCAGCAGTTCGGGACAGGGGGTTGGTCAGCCCCAGCATTTT. Its translation is CASSSGQGVGQPQHF. The rearrangement links TRBV28 to TRBJ1-5; TRBD1 matches 11 bases. CDR1 is MDHEN and CDR2 is SYDVKM in the germline V gene. The CDR3 sequence is 15 residues long. J gave up 6 bases and V 4 bases, and 5 bases lay outside the gene matches. Full variable domain (rest looked up from reference TRBV28 and TRBJ1-5): DVKVTQSSRYLVKRTGEKVFLECVQDMDHENMFWYRQDPGLGLRLIYFSYDVKMKEKGDIPEGYSVSREKKERFSLILESASTNQTSMYLCASSSGQGVGQPQHFGDGTRLSIL.

The V gene is TRBV19, the J gene TRBJ1-1; D is unclear. This CDR3 comprises 13 residues. The germline V gene has CDR1 LNHDA and CDR2 SQIVND (reference sequence). The V and J ends lost 6 bases and 3 bases respectively, with 11 bases between them. DNA for the CDR3: TGTGCCAGTAGGACGGCGGTGGACACTGAAGCTTTCTTT. The encoded protein is CASRTAVDTEAFF. Together with reference TRBV19 and TRBJ1-1, the CDR3 gives the full variable domain: DGGITQSPKYLFRKEGQNVTLSCEQNLNHDAMYWYRQDPGQGLRLIYYSQIVNDFQKGDIAEGYSVSREKKESFPLTVTSAQKNPTAFYLCASRTAVDTEAFFGQGTRLTVV.

The J gene is TRBJ2-2, the V gene TRBV7-8; 12 nucleotides agree with TRBD2. Germline CDR1 SGHVS, CDR2 FQNEAQ. The CDR3 is 15 residues long. After removal of 1 base from V and 6 bases from J, the junction contained 0 bases not matched to a gene. The CDR3 DNA reads TGTGCCAGCAGCTTAGGACTAGCGGGAGCCGGGGAGCTGTTTTTT. This encodes CASSLGLAGAGELFF.

The chain is built from TRBV6-5 and TRBJ2-1; 9 bases map to TRBD2. The CDR3 is 15 residues long. From germline, CDR1 is MNHEY and CDR2 SVGAGI. The V gene end was trimmed by 6 bases and the J gene end by 7 bases; junction bases not matched to a gene: 10. The CDR3 sequence: CASSMTGGRANEQFF. In DNA form, the CDR3 reads TGTGCCAGCAGCATGACTGGCGGGAGGGCTAATGAGCAGTTCTTC.

V usage is TRBV11-2 and J usage is TRBJ1-4; TRBD1 might be the D (5 bases). The CDR3 loop spans 16 amino acids. Germline values: CDR1 SGHAT, CDR2 FQNNGV. With 1 base removed from V and 0 bases from J, the gap between germline ends came to 9 bases. This CDR3 reads CASSLGQPATNEKLFF. As DNA, the CDR3 is TGTGCCAGCAGCTTAGGACAGCCTGCAACTAATGAAAAACTGTTTTTT.

The V call is TRBV5-4, the J call TRBJ1-1; 7 nucleotides match TRBD1. Germline trimming cut 3 bases from V and 0 bases from J; bases unmatched to any gene: 8. CDR3 length: 16 residues. In germline, CDR1 is SGHNT, CDR2 YYREEE (reference sequence). The CDR3 reads CASSSGTERMNTEAFF. In DNA form, the CDR3 reads TGTGCCAGCAGCTCCGGGACAGAAAGAATGAACACTGAAGCTTTCTTT. Full variable domain (rest looked up from reference TRBV5-4 and TRBJ1-1): ETGVTQSPTHLIKTRGQQVTLRCSSQSGHNTVSWYQQALGQGPQFIFQYYREEENGRGNFPPRFSGLQFPNYSSELNVNALELDDSALYLCASSSGTERMNTEAFFGQGTRLTVV.

V usage is TRBV7-6 and J usage is TRBJ2-7; D possibly corresponds to TRBD1 (6 bases). CDR1 is SGHVS and CDR2 is FNYEAQ in the germline V gene. The CDR3 is 14 residues long. The V end was cut by 3 bases, the J end by 0 bases, with 9 bases between. The CDR3 is CASSFGDNSYEQYF. The CDR3 nucleotides are TGTGCCAGCAGCTTTGGGGACAACTCCTACGAGCAGTACTTC.

The chain uses TRBV19 and TRBJ1-5, with 10 positions matching TRBD1. CDR1 and CDR2 from the germline V gene are LNHDA and SQIVND (reference sequence). V lost 4 bases, J lost 5 bases, and 5 bases stayed unmatched. There are 15 residues in the CDR3. The CDR3 nucleotides are TGTGCCAGTAGTACGAAGACAGGGGGCTATCAGCCCCAGCATTTT. Amino acids: CASSTKTGGYQPQHF.

The chain carries TRBV29-1 and TRBJ2-5; D remains ambiguous. V lost 5 bases and J lost 10, with 20 bases in between. The V gene's germline CDR1 is SQVTM and CDR2 ANQGSEA. This CDR3 contains 13 residues. In nucleotides, the CDR3 is TGCAGCGTTAGTGGAGTGGCCAAGATGAGCCAGTACTTC. Translation: CSVSGVAKMSQYF.

J is TRBJ2-3 and V is TRBV6-6; possible D gene TRBD2, 6 bases. V lost 7 bases and J 4 bases, leaving 9 bases between the germline ends. Germline loops: CDR1 MNHNY, CDR2 SVGAGI (reference sequence). The CDR3 is made up of 12 amino acids. The CDR3 sequence is CASTGGADTQYF. The CDR3 DNA sequence: TGTGCCAGCACGGGCGGGGCAGATACGCAGTATTTT.

CDR3 in DNA: TGCGCCAGCAGCCAGCTGACAGGGGGCACTGAAGCTTTCTTT. Translating gives CASSQLTGGTEAFF. The chain couples TRBV4-1 to TRBJ1-1; 9 nucleotides align to TRBD1. Germline-derived CDR1 and CDR2 are MGHRA and YSYEKL. The CDR3 runs 14 residues. With 3 bases clipped from V and 4 bases from J, the junction kept 3 bases outside the gene matches.

The chain links TRBV5-6 to TRBJ1-2, with 9 bases matching TRBD1. CDR3 length equals 16 residues. Germline values: CDR1 SGHDT, CDR2 YYEEEE. J lost 2 bases, V lost 4 bases, and 9 bases had no gene match. The CDR3, as DNA: TGTGCCAGCAGCAATCTCCGGGACAGGGACAACTATGGCTACACCTTC. It yields the protein CASSNLRDRDNYGYTF.

A word on this clone: An end of the junction does not agree with germline; a read error may underlie this. The V gene is TRBV6-1, the J gene TRBJ1-2; D ambiguous. The CDR3 sequence is 11 residues long. Germline lookup yields CDR1 MNHNS and CDR2 SASEGT. The CDR3 DNA reads as TGTGCCAGCAGTGAAGCTTACCTCCAGATCTTC. Translating gives CASSEAYLQIF.